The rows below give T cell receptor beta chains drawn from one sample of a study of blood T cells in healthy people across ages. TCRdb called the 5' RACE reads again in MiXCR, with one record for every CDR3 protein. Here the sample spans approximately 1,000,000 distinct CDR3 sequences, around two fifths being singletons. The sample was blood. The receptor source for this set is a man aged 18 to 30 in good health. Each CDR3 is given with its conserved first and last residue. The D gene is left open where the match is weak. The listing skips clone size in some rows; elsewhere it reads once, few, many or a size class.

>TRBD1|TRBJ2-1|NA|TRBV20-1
TGCAGTGCTTCTAACCGGGACAGTCATTACAATGAGCAGTTCTTC
CSASNRDSHYNEQFF
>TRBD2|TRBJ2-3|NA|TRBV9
TGTGCCAGCAGCTTCGCTAGCGGTGCTAGCACAGATACGCAGTATTTT
CASSFASGASTDTQYF
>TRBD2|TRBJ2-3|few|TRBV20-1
TGCAGTGCCAGAATAGCGGGGAGCACAGATACGCAGTATTTT
CSARIAGSTDTQYF
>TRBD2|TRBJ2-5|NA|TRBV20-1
TGCAGTGCTAAGGATTCCCTAGCGGGGGTTGAGACCCAGTACTTC
CSAKDSLAGVETQYF
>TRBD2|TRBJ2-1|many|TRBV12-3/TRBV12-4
TGTGCCAGCAGTATCCGGGGGTGGACTAGCGGGGTCTACAATGAGCAGTTCTTC
CASSIRGWTSGVYNEQFF
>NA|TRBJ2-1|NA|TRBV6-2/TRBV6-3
TGTGCCAGCAGTTACCCGGGTTGGAATGAGCAGTTCTTC
CASSYPGWNEQFF
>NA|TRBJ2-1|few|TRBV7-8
TGTGCCAGCAGCTTAGCGACAGTTTTGAATGAGCAGTTCTTC
CASSLATVLNEQFF
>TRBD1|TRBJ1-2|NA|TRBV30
TGTGCCTGGAACCAAGGGGGACAGACTAACTATGACTACACCTTC
CAWNQGGQTNYDYTF
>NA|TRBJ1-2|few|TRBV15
TGTGCCACCAGCAGAGCGAACGGCTATGGCTACACCTTC
CATSRANGYGYTF
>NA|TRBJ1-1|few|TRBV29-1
TGCAGCGTTGAAGGGGGGGCGAACACTGAAGCTTTCTTT
CSVEGGANTEAFF
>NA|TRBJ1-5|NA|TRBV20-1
TGCAGTGCCACTACAGGGACCCTCAATCAGCCCCAGCATTTT
CSATTGTLNQPQHF
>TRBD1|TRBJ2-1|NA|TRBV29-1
TGCAGCGCCTTTCACAGGGGAAGCTGCAATGAGCAGTTCTTC
CSAFHRGSCNEQFF
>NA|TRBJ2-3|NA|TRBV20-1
TGCAGTGCTAGTCCTCCGACAGTGAATACGCAGTATTTT
CSASPPTVNTQYF
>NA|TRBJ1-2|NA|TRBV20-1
TGCAGTGCTAGAGATGCCGACACCTATGGCTACACCTTC
CSARDADTYGYTF
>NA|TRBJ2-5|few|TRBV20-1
TGCAGTGCTAGAGATGAGGGCAGGGGAAAGACCCAGTACTTC
CSARDEGRGKTQYF
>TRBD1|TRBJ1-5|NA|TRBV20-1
TGCAGTGCGCCGTTACAGGGGGCAGGACAGCCCCAGCATTTT
CSAPLQGAGQPQHF
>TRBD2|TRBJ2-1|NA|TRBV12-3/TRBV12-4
TGTGCCAGCAGGCCCTCCGGGACTAGCGGGTGGAGTGAGCAGTTCTTC
CASRPSGTSGWSEQFF
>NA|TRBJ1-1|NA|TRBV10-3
TGTGCCATCAGTTACGATCCGAACACTGAAGCTTTCTTT
CAISYDPNTEAFF
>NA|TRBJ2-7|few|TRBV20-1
TGCAGTGCTAGAACCACAACCAGGGCTGACTCCTACGAGCAGTACTTC
CSARTTTRADSYEQYF
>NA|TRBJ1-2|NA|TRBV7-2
TGTGCCAGCAGACCGGACCCAACAGGAGCCAATGGCTACACCTTC
CASRPDPTGANGYTF
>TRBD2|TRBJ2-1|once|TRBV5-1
TGCGCCAGCAGCTCGGGACTAGACTCCTACAATGAGCAGTTCTTC
CASSSGLDSYNEQFF
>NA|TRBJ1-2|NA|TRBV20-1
TGCAGTGCTAGATACGGCGGAAACTATGGCTACACCTTC
CSARYGGNYGYTF
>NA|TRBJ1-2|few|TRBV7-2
TGTGCCAGCAGCTTAGCGCGTACGGATTACTATGGCTACACCTTC
CASSLARTDYYGYTF
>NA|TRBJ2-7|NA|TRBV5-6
TGTGCCAGCAGCCCCCCAGGTTACCCTTACGAGCAGTACTTC
CASSPPGYPYEQYF
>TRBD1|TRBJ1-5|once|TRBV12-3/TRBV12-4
TGTGCCAGCGGTTTCCTGGGGACAGGGGGTTCTTATAGCAATCAGCCCCAGCATTTT
CASGFLGTGGSYSNQPQHF
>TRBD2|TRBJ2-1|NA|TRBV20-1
TGCAGTGCTAGAGATCGGACTAGCGGGGGGGTTGAGCAGTTCTTC
CSARDRTSGGVEQFF
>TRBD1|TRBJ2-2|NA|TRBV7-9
TGTGCCAGCAGCCAGCGACAGGGGCGGGACACCGGGGAGCTGTTTTTT
CASSQRQGRDTGELFF
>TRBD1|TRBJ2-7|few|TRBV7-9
TGTGCCAGCAGCGATGGCCGGACAGGTCCCTACGAGCAGTACTTC
CASSDGRTGPYEQYF
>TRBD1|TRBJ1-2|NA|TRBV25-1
TGTGCCAGCAGTGAATGGGCAGGGGGTAGGGGCTACACCTTC
CASSEWAGGRGYTF
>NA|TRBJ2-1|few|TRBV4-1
TGCGCCAGCAGCCAAGTTCAGGGAGGCTCCTACAATGAGCAGTTCTTC
CASSQVQGGSYNEQFF
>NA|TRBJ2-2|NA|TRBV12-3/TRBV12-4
TGTGCCAGCAGTCCCATCCCGCAGGAGGACACCGGGGAGCTGTTTTTT
CASSPIPQEDTGELFF
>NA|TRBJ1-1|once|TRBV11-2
TGTGCCAGCAGCCTTACCCACAGGAACACTGAAGCTTTCTTT
CASSLTHRNTEAFF
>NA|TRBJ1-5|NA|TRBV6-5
TGTGCCAGCAGTTACCGTCCCGATCAGCCCCAGCATTTT
CASSYRPDQPQHF
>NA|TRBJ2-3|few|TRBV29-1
TGCAGCGCACAGGTAGATACGCAGTATTTT
CSAQVDTQYF
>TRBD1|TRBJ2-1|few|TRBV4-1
TGCGCCAGCAGCCGAGAGGGACAGGGATACAATGAGCAGTTCTTC
CASSREGQGYNEQFF